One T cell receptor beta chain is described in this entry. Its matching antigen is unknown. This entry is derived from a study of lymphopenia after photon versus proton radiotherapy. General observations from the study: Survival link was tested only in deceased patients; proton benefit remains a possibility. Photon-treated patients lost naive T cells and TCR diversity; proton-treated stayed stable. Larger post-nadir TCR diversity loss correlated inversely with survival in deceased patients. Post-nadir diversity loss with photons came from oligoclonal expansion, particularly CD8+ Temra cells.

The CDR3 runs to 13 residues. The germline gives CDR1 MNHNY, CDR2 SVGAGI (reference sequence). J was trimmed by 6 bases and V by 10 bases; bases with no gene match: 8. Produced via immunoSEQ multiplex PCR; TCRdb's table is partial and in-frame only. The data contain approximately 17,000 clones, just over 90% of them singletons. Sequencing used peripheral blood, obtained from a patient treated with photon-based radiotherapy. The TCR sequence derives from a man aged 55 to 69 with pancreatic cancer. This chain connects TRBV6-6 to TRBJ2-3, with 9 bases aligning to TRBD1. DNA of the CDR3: TGTGCCACGGACAGGGGAACGGGGGATACGCAGTATTTT. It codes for CATDRGTGDTQYF.